The entry below describes one T cell receptor (beta chain). This sample is part of a study of PD-1 blockade in classical Hodgkin lymphoma. Germline assignment: CDR1 SGHRS and CDR2 YFSETQ. With 6 bases removed from V and 1 base from J, the gap between germline ends came to 13 bases. The CDR3 sequence is 14 residues long. Profiled with immunoSEQ multiplex PCR; TCRdb holds only in-frame clones, not every one. The sample holds about 18,000 clones; over 75% are singletons and the top ten take roughly 22%. Every patient was affected by relapse after autologous stem cell transplantation, while exposure to brentuximab vedotin was not uniform.

The sequencing used peripheral blood mononuclear cells (PBMCs), collected at baseline. The chain carries TRBV5-1 and TRBJ2-5; either TRBD1 or TRBD2 may fit D (5 bases each). The TCR sequence derives from a human donor with classical Hodgkin lymphoma. This CDR3 is CASTGRGAQETQYF. CDR3 in DNA: TGCGCCAGCACGGGACGGGGCGCCCAAGAGACCCAGTACTTC.